The entry below gives a single T cell receptor beta chain sequence along with its context. CDR1 is MNHEY and CDR2 is SMNVEV in the germline V gene (reference sequence). The CDR3 runs 13 residues. Trimming shortened V by 6 bases and J by 9 bases, and 17 bases separated the two germline ends. The data originate from a study of cytomegalovirus exposure and HLA in healthy donors. 60 Vbeta and 13 Jbeta primers were used in PCR. Measured with immunoSEQ multiplex PCR; TCRdb has only the in-frame clones, and not every one. The sample includes over 100,000 clones, around 72% of them seen just once. V is TRBV27 and J is TRBJ1-1; tentatively, D is TRBD1 (6 bases). This sequence was found in a man aged 50-60 years in good health and CMV-seropositive. Material: PBMCs. This chain's CDR3 is CASRRPNRDKAFF. The CDR3 DNA is TGTGCCAGCAGACGACCTAACAGGGATAAAGCTTTCTTT.